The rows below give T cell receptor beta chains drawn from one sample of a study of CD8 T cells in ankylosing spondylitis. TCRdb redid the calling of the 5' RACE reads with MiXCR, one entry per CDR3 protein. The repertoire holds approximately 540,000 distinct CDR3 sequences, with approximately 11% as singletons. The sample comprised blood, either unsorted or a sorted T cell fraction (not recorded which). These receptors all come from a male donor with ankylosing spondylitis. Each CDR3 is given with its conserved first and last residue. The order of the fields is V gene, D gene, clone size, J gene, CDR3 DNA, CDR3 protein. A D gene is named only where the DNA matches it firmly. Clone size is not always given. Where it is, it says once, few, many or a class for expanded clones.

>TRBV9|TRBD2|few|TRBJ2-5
TGTGCCAGCAGCGCGGGAGCGGGAGGAGAGACCCAGTACTTC
CASSAGAGGETQYF
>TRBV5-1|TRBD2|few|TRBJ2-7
TGCGCCAGCAGCTCCATAGCGGGTGGCTCCTACGAGCAGTACTTC
CASSSIAGGSYEQYF
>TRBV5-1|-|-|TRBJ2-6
TGCGCCAGCAGCTTAGTGTGGCAACCCGCGGGTGGGGCCAACGTCCTGACTTTC
CASSLVWQPAGGANVLTF
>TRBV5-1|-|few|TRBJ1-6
TGCGCCAGCAGCTTGGACAGGCGCGATAATTCACCCCTCCACTTT
CASSLDRRDNSPLHF
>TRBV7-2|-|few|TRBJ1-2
TGTGCCAGCAGCCCCTTTCGGGACTATGGCTACACCTTC
CASSPFRDYGYTF
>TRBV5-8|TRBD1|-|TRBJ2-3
TGTGCCAGCAGCACCCCCAACAGGGGGCGGACGCAGTATTTT
CASSTPNRGRTQYF
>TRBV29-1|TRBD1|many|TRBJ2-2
TGCAGCGTTCACCCGACAGGGGAGTCAACCGGGGAGCTGTTTTTT
CSVHPTGESTGELFF
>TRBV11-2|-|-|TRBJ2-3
TGTGCCAGCAGCTTAGCGTGGACAGATACGCAGTATTTT
CASSLAWTDTQYF
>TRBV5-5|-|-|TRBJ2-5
TGTGCCAGCAGCAGGCCTGAAGTGCAGACCCAGTACTTC
CASSRPEVQTQYF
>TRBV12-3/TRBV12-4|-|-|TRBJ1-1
TGTGCCAGCAGTTTCCTTCGCTTGGAAACTGAAGCTTTCTTT
CASSFLRLETEAFF
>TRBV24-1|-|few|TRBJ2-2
TGTGCCACACAAACCTCAGGGGCGAGTGCCACCGGGGAGCTGTTTTTT
CATQTSGASATGELFF
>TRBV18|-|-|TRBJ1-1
TGTGCCAGCTCACCTTCGGGTGGGACCATGAACACTGAAGCTTTCTTT
CASSPSGGTMNTEAFF
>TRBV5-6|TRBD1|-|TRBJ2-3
TGTGCCAGCGACATTTACCCGGGACAGACTCTCACAGATACGCAGTATTTT
CASDIYPGQTLTDTQYF
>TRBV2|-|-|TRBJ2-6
TGTGCCAGCAGCGAGGACTTAGGGGCCGGGGCCAACGTCCTGACTTTC
CASSEDLGAGANVLTF
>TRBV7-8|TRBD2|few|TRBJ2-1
TGTGCCAGCAGCCGTCCCGGGACTAGCGGGACAACCTACAATGAGCAGTTCTTC
CASSRPGTSGTTYNEQFF
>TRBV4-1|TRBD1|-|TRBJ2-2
TGCGCCAGCAGTCCCCGGGACAGAAACACCGGGGAGCTGTTTTTT
CASSPRDRNTGELFF
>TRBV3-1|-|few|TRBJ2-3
TGTGCCAGCAGCCAAGATCCAGTCCCCACAGATACGCAGTATTTT
CASSQDPVPTDTQYF
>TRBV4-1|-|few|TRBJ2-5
TGCGCCAGCAGCCAAGGGAGCTTTTGGGAGACCCAGTACTTC
CASSQGSFWETQYF
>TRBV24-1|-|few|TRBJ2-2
TGTGCCACCCGCGGGAAGCACACCGGGGAGCTGTTTTTT
CATRGKHTGELFF
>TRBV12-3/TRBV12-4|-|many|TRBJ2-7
TGTGCCAGCAGAACGGCCTTCTACGAGCAGTACTTC
CASRTAFYEQYF
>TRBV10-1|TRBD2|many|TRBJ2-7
TGCGCCAGCAGTGAGTCCTTTCGGGTAGCGGGAGAGTACTTC
CASSESFRVAGEYF
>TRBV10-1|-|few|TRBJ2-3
TGCGCCAGCAGTGAGCCTAGCCCGAGCACAGATACGCAGTATTTT
CASSEPSPSTDTQYF